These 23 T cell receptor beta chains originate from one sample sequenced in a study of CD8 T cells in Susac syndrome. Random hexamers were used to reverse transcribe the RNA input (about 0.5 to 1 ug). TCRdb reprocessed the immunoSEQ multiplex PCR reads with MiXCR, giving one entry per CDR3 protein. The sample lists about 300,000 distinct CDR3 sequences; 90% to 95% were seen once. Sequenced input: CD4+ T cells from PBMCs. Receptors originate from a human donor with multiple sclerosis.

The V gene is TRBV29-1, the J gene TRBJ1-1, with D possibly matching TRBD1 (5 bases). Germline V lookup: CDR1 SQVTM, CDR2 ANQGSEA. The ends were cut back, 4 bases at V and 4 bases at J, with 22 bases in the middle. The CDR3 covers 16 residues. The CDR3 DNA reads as TGCAGCGTTGCTGGGCGCAGGGTAGACCGTCCCACTGAAGCTTTCTTT. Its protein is CSVAGRRVDRPTEAFF.

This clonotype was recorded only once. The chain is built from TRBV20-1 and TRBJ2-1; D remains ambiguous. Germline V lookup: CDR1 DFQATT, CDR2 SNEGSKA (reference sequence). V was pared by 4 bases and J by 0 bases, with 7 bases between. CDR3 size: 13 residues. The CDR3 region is CSAIGSSYNEQFF. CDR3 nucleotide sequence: TGCAGTGCTATAGGTAGCTCCTACAATGAGCAGTTCTTC.

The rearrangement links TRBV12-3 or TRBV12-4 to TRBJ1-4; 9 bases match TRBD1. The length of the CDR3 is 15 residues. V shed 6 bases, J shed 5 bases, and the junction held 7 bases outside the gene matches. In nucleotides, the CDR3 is TGTGCCAGCAGGTCCAACAGGGGGCTAAATGAAAAACTGTTTTTT. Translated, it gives CASRSNRGLNEKLFF.

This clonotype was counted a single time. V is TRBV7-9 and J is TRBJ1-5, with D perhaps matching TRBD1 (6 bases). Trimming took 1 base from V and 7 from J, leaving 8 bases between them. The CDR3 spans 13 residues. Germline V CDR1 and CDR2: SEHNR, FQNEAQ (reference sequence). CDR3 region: CASSLGGAQPQHF. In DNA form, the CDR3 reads TGTGCCAGCAGCTTAGGGGGGGCCCAGCCCCAGCATTTT.

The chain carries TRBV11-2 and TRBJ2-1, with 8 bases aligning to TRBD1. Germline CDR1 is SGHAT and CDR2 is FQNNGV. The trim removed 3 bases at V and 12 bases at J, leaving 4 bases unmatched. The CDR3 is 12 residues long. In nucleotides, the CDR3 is TGTGCCAGCAGCTTTGACAGGGGTGCGCAGTTCTTC. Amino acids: CASSFDRGAQFF.

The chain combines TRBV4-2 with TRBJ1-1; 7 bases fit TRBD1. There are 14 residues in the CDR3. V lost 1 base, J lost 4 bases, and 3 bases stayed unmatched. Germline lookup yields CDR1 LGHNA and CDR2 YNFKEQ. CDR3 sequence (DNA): TGTGCCAGCAGCCAAGGACAGGGTACCACTGAAGCTTTCTTT. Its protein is CASSQGQGTTEAFF.

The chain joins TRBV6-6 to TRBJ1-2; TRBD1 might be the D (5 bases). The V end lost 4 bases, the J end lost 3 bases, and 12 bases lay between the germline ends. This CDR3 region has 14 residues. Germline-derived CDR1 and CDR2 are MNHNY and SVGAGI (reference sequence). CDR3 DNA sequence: TGTGCCAGCAGTTCCTACCAAGGGGACTATGGCTACACCTTC. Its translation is CASSSYQGDYGYTF.

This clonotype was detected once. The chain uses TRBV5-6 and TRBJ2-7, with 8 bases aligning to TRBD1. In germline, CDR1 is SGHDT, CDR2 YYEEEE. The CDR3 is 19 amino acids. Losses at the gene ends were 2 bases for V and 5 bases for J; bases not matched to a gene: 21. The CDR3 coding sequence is TGTGCCAGCAGCTTTACTAAATCCGGTGGACAGGGCCGGTTTAACGAGCAGTACTTC. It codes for CASSFTKSGGQGRFNEQYF.

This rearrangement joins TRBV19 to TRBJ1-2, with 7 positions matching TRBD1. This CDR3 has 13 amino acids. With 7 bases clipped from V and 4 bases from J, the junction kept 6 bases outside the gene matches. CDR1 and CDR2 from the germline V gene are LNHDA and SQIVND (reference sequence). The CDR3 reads CASTLDRAYGYTF. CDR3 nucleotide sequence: TGTGCCAGTACCCTCGACAGGGCCTATGGCTACACCTTC.

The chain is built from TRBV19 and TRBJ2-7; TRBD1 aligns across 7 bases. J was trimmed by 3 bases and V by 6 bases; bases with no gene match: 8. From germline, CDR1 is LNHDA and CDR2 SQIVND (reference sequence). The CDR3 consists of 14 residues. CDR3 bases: TGTGCCAGTAGGGCGACAGGGTCGATCTACGAGCAGTACTTC. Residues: CASRATGSIYEQYF.

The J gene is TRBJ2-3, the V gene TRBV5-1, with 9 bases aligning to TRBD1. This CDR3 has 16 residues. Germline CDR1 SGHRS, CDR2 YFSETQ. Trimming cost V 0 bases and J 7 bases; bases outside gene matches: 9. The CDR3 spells CASSLGLGQGQNTQYF. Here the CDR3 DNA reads TGCGCCAGCAGCTTGGGGCTGGGACAGGGCCAGAATACGCAGTATTTT.

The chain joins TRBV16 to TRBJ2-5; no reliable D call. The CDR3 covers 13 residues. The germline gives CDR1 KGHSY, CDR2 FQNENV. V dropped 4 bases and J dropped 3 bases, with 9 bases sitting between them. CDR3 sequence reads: CASSPRQEETQYF. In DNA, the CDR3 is TGTGCCAGCAGCCCCCGACAAGAAGAGACCCAGTACTTC. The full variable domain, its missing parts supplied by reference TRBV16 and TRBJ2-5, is GEEVAQTPKHLVRGEGQKAKLYCAPIKGHSYVFWYQQVLKNEFKFLISFQNENVFDETGMPKERFSAKCLPNSPCSLEIQATKLEDSAVYFCASSPRQEETQYFGPGTRLLVL.

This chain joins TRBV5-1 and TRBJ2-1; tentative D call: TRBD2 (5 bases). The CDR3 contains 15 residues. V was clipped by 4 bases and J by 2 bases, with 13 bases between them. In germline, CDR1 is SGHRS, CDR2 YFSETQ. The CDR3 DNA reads TGCGCCAGCAGCCCCCGGACTGGAACCTACAATGAGCAGTTCTTC. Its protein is CASSPRTGTYNEQFF. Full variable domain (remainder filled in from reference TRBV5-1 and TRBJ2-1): KAGVTQTPRYLIKTRGQQVTLSCSPISGHRSVSWYQQTPGQGLQFLFEYFSETQRNKGNFPGRFSGRQFSNSRSEMNVSTLELGDSALYLCASSPRTGTYNEQFFGPGTRLTVL.

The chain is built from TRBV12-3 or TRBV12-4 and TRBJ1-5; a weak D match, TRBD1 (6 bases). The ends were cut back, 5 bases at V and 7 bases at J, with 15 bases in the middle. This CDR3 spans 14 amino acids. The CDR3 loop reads CASSAQGFRQPQHF. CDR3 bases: TGTGCCAGCAGTGCCCAGGGGTTCCGGCAGCCCCAGCATTTT.

CDR3 amino acids: CASSSGRVQETQYF. As DNA, the CDR3 is TGTGCCAGCAGTTCCGGACGAGTCCAAGAGACCCAGTACTTC. The gene calls are TRBV7-9 and TRBJ2-5, with unresolved D. The CDR3 extends over 14 amino acids. Germline CDR1 and CDR2: SEHNR and FQNEAQ (reference sequence). V was shortened by 6 bases and J by 1 base, with 12 bases between the two germline ends. Using reference TRBV7-9 and TRBJ2-5 for the parts outside the CDR3, the full variable domain is DTGVSQNPRHKITKRGQNVTFRCDPISEHNRLYWYRQTLGQGPEFLTYFQNEAQLEKSRLLSDRFSAERPKGSFSTLEIQRTEQGDSAMYLCASSSGRVQETQYFGPGTRLLVL.

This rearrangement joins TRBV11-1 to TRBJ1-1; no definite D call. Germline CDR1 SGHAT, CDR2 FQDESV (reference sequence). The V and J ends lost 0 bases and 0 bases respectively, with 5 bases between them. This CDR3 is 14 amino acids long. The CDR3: CASSLATLNTEAFF. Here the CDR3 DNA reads TGTGCCAGCAGCTTAGCTACGTTGAACACTGAAGCTTTCTTT. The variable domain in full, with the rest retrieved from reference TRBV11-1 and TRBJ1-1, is EAEVAQSPRYKITEKSQAVAFWCDPISGHATLYWYRQILGQGPELLVQFQDESVVDDSQLPKDRFSAERLKGVDSTLKIQPAELGDSAMYLCASSLATLNTEAFFGQGTRLTVV.

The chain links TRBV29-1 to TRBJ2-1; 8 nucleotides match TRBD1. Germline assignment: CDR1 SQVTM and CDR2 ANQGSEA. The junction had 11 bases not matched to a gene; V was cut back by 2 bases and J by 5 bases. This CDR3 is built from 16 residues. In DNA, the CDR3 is TGCAGCGTTGAAAGGGGAGGACAGGGTCTCGACAATGAGCAGTTCTTC. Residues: CSVERGGQGLDNEQFF.

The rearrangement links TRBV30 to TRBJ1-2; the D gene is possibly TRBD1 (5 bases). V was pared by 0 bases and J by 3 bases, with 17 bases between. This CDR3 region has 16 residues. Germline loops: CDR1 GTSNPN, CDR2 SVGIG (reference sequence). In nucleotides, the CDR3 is TGTGCCTGGAGTGTCCGGGGCGTCTCGCTCCACTATGGCTACACCTTC. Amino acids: CAWSVRGVSLHYGYTF.

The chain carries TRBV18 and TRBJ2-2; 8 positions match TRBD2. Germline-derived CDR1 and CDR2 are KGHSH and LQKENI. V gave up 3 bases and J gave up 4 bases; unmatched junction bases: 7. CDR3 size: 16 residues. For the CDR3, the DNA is TGTGCCAGCTCACCGCAGCGGGAGCTAGCCACCGGGGAGCTGTTTTTT. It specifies CASSPQRELATGELFF.

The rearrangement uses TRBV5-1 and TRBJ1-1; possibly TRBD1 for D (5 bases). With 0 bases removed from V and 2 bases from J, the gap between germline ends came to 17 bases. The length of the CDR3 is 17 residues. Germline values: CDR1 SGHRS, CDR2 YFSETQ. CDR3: CASSLARDSGRNTEAFF. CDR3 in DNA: TGCGCCAGCAGCTTGGCCCGTGACTCAGGGAGAAACACTGAAGCTTTCTTT. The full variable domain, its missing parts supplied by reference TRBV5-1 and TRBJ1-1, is KAGVTQTPRYLIKTRGQQVTLSCSPISGHRSVSWYQQTPGQGLQFLFEYFSETQRNKGNFPGRFSGRQFSNSRSEMNVSTLELGDSALYLCASSLARDSGRNTEAFFGQGTRLTVV.

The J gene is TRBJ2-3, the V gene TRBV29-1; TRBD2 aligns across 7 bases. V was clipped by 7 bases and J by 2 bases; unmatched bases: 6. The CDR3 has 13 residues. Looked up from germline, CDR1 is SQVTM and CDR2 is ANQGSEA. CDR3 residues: CSGSRGDTDTQYF. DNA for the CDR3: TGCAGCGGGTCCCGGGGGGACACAGATACGCAGTATTTT.

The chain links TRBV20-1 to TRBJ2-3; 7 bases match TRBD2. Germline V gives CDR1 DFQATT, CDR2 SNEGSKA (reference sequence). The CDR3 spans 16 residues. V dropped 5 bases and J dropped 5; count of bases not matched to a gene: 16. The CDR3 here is CSASVWEGRNRDTQYF. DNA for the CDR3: TGCAGTGCTTCAGTATGGGAGGGCCGGAACCGAGATACGCAGTATTTT.

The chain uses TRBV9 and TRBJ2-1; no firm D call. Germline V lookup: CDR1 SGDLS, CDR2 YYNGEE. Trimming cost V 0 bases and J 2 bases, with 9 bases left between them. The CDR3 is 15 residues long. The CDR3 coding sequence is TGTGCCAGCAGCGTAGTGGGTGACGCCTACAATGAGCAGTTCTTC. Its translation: CASSVVGDAYNEQFF.